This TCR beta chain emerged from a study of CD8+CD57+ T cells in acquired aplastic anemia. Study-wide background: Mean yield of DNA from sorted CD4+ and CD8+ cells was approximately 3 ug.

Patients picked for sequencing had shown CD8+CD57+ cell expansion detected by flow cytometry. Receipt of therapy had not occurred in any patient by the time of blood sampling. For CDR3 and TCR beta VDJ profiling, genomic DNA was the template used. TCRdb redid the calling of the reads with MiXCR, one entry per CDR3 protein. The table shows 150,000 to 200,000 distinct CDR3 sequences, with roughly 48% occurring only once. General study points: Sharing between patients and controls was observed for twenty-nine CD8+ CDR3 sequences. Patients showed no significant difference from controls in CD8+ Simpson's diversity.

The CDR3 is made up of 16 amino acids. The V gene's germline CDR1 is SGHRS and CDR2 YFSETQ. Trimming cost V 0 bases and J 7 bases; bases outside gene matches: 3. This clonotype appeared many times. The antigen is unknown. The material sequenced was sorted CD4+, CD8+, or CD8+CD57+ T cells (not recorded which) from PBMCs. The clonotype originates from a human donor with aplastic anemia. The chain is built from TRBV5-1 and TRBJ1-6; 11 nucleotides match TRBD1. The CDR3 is CASSLGTGGENSPLHF. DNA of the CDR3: TGCGCCAGCAGCTTGGGGACAGGGGGCGAGAATTCACCCCTCCACTTT.